Below, 27 T cell receptor beta chains from the same sample are listed, as sequenced in a study of blood T cells in healthy people across ages. The authors ran a second PCR of 7 to 11 cycles using a sample-barcoded 5' primer and a J-beta primer mix. One entry per CDR3 protein results from TCRdb running MiXCR on the 5' RACE reads. Of about 1,600,000 distinct CDR3 sequences in the sample, 42% were seen once. Sequenced: blood. Receptors were obtained from a woman aged 18-29 years in good health.

This clonotype was seen a handful of times. The chain has TRBV3-1 and TRBJ1-4; possibly TRBD1 for D (6 bases). This CDR3 comprises 13 residues. V was clipped by 1 base and J by 8 bases, with 8 bases between them. Germline assignment: CDR1 LGHDT and CDR2 YNNKEL (reference sequence). CDR3 residues: CASSQGGAEKLFF. The CDR3 nucleotides are TGTGCCAGCAGCCAAGGGGGGGCCGAAAAACTGTTTTTT.

This clonotype was found once. The chain combines TRBV7-9 with TRBJ1-3, with D maybe TRBD1 (5 bases). The CDR3 contains 15 residues. Germline values: CDR1 SEHNR, CDR2 FQNEAQ (reference sequence). The V end lost 5 bases, the J end lost 7 bases, and 18 bases lay between the germline ends. CDR3 residues: CASSALSGVLNTIYF. The CDR3 DNA reads as TGTGCCAGCAGCGCCTTATCGGGGGTCCTCAACACCATATATTTT.

This clonotype was detected a few times. The chain employs TRBV9 and TRBJ2-1; D unresolved. Trimming took 0 bases from V and 0 from J, leaving 7 bases between them. The CDR3 has 15 amino acids. Looked up from germline, CDR1 is SGDLS and CDR2 is YYNGEE. CDR3: CASSVVPSSYNEQFF. CDR3 in DNA: TGTGCCAGCAGCGTAGTCCCGAGCTCCTACAATGAGCAGTTCTTC.

This clonotype has more than one count but fewer than ten. The chain has TRBV2 and TRBJ2-1; 7 positions match TRBD1. Trimming removed 3 bases from V and 3 bases from J; junction bases left unmatched: 2. The length of the CDR3 is 14 residues. The germline CDR1 and CDR2 sequences are SNHLY and FYNNEI. The CDR3 DNA is TGTGCCAGCAGTGAGGGGGACAGCTACAATGAGCAGTTCTTC. Its translation: CASSEGDSYNEQFF.

The chain links TRBV15 to TRBJ2-5; 10 bases are a match to TRBD2. J was trimmed by 6 bases and V by 0 bases; bases with no gene match: 7. Looked up from germline, CDR1 is LNHNV and CDR2 is YYDKDF (reference sequence). CDR3 length: 16 amino acids. This CDR3 reads CATSRDPSGSSQTQYF. CDR3 DNA sequence: TGTGCCACCAGCAGAGACCCTAGCGGGAGTTCACAGACCCAGTACTTC.

The V gene is TRBV11-1, the J gene TRBJ2-1, with TRBD2 identical over 8 bases. The germline gives CDR1 SGHAT, CDR2 FQDESV (reference sequence). V shed 2 bases, J shed 7 bases, and the junction held 4 bases outside the gene matches. This CDR3 is built from 14 residues. CDR3 sequence reads: CASSLPPGGNEQFF. CDR3 bases: TGTGCCAGCAGCTTACCCCCGGGGGGGAATGAGCAGTTCTTC.

This clonotype was seen a single time. This may stem from a read error, because a much larger clone lies one nucleotide away. The chain is built from TRBV5-1 and TRBJ2-7; D may be TRBD2 (6 bases). CDR1 and CDR2 (germline): SGHRS, YFSETQ. The CDR3 is 14 residues long. The V and J ends lost 5 bases and 5 bases respectively, with 17 bases between them. The CDR3 nucleotides are TGCGCCAGCAGGCCTGGAGGGGCAAGTCACGAGCAGTACTTC. Encoded protein: CASRPGGASHEQYF.

The chain couples TRBV20-1 to TRBJ2-7; 7 positions match TRBD2. Germline V gives CDR1 DFQATT, CDR2 SNEGSKA (reference sequence). The CDR3 runs to 12 residues. V lost 3 bases, J lost 6 bases, and 5 bases stayed unmatched. This CDR3 reads CSARSAGREQYF. The CDR3 DNA reads as TGCAGTGCTAGGTCAGCGGGGCGCGAGCAGTACTTC.

This clonotype has more than one count but fewer than ten. The chain is built from TRBV2 and TRBJ2-3; TRBD2 agrees at 7 bases. CDR3 length: 14 amino acids. The V segment lost 7 bases and the J segment 0 bases; nucleotides outside the gene matches: 4. Germline CDR1 SNHLY, CDR2 FYNNEI. This chain's CDR3 is CASNGGISTDTQYF. The CDR3 bases are TGTGCCAGCAACGGGGGGATTAGCACAGATACGCAGTATTTT.

The chain combines TRBV14 with TRBJ2-7; D gene uncertain. CDR1 and CDR2 from the germline V gene are SGHDN and FVKESK. The CDR3 consists of 13 residues. The ends were cut back, 4 bases at V and 3 bases at J, with 10 bases in the middle. CDR3 nucleotides: TGTGCCAGCAGCCGAGTTCAGCACTACGAGCAGTACTTC. Encoded protein: CASSRVQHYEQYF.

This chain uses TRBV9 with TRBJ2-3; no reliable D call. The CDR3 is made up of 15 amino acids. V shed 0 bases and J shed 0 bases, with 8 bases lying between them. The germline V gene has CDR1 SGDLS and CDR2 YYNGEE. The CDR3 spells CASSVGDTSTDTQYF. CDR3 nucleotide sequence: TGTGCCAGCAGCGTAGGGGATACTAGCACAGATACGCAGTATTTT.

This chain uses TRBV27 with TRBJ2-1; D assignment may be TRBD1 or TRBD2 (6 bases each). V was trimmed by 2 bases and J by 6 bases, leaving 17 bases between them. The CDR3 loop spans 16 amino acids. Germline CDR1 is MNHEY and CDR2 is SMNVEV (reference sequence). The CDR3: CASSLRGVISVNEQFF. The CDR3 coding sequence is TGTGCCAGCAGTTTAAGGGGGGTTATTAGTGTCAATGAGCAGTTCTTC.

V and J are TRBV10-3 and TRBJ1-2; 7 bases align to TRBD1. Germline V gene lookup returns CDR1 ENHRY and CDR2 SYGVKD. This CDR3 contains 14 residues. The V segment lost 3 bases and the J segment 4 bases; nucleotides outside the gene matches: 5. The CDR3 region has the DNA TGTGCCATCAGTGACTCCAGGGGGACCTATGGCTACACCTTC. Amino acids: CAISDSRGTYGYTF.

This clonotype was observed a single time. This chain connects TRBV7-6 to TRBJ1-4; 7 nucleotides agree with TRBD1. The CDR3 is 18 residues long. Germline V gene data show CDR1 as SGHVS and CDR2 as FNYEAQ. V shed 1 base and J 1 base; nucleotides not matched to a gene: 9. DNA of the CDR3: TGTGCCAGCAGCTTAGATAAGGGGGCCGGTGGAACTAATGAAAAACTGTTTTTT. Its translation: CASSLDKGAGGTNEKLFF.

This clonotype appeared a few times. This CDR3 is CAISGGGQRYGYTF. CDR3 nucleotide sequence: TGTGCCATCAGTGGAGGAGGGCAAAGATATGGCTACACCTTC. The chain couples TRBV10-3 to TRBJ1-2; no clear D. V was pared by 4 bases and J by 5 bases, with 14 bases between. CDR3 length: 14 residues. The germline gives CDR1 ENHRY, CDR2 SYGVKD.

Comments on this clonotype: Given a much more abundant clone one base away, this may be a read error. The V gene is TRBV12-3 or TRBV12-4, the J gene TRBJ2-5; TRBD1 is a possible D gene (6 bases). The CDR3 is 14 residues long. The DNA of the CDR3 is TGTGCCAGCAGGCCACAGGGCTCCGGGGAGACCCGGTACTTC. Translating gives CASRPQGSGETRYF.

Comment on this clonotype: With a much larger clone just one base away, this may be a read error. The chain has TRBV28 and TRBJ2-5; D not resolved. The end of the DNA aligns better with TRBJ2-1, so the J call may be wrong. The CDR3 spans 12 residues. Looked up from germline, CDR1 is MDHEN and CDR2 is SYDVKM. The CDR3, as DNA: TGTGCCAGCAGTTTGACTCAAGAGACCCAGTTCTTC. Translated: CASSLTQETQFF.

CDR3 DNA sequence: TGTGCCAGCACCGGAATGCCCTCTAGCTCCTACGAGCAGTACTTC. This encodes CASTGMPSSSYEQYF. The chain carries TRBV7-9 and TRBJ2-7, with D hard to call. Germline V gene data show CDR1 as SEHNR and CDR2 as FQNEAQ (reference sequence). This CDR3 comprises 15 residues. Trimming took off 7 bases at V and 0 bases at J, with 16 bases between the two ends.

This clonotype was picked up a small number of times. The chain is built from TRBV4-1 and TRBJ1-2; D possibly corresponds to TRBD1 (5 bases). V was pared by 3 bases and J by 1 base, with 9 bases between. Germline-derived CDR1 and CDR2 are MGHRA and YSYEKL. The CDR3 extends over 14 amino acids. The CDR3, as DNA: TGCGCCAGCAGCCAGGGGACTGTTAACTATGGCTACACCTTC. Encoded protein: CASSQGTVNYGYTF.

This clonotype has only a few counts. The rearrangement uses TRBV7-8 and TRBJ1-5; D remains ambiguous. Trimming pared 5 bases from V and 5 bases from J, leaving 10 bases between. This CDR3 spans 13 amino acids. Germline CDR1 is SGHVS and CDR2 is FQNEAQ. CDR3 DNA: TGTGCCAGCAGCCCAAGCGGAGATCAGCCCCAGCATTTT. Amino acid sequence: CASSPSGDQPQHF.

This clonotype has more than one count but fewer than ten. The gene calls are TRBV4-1 and TRBJ2-7, with a possible D match to TRBD2 (6 bases). V lost 1 base and J lost 3, with 10 bases in between. The length of the CDR3 is 14 residues. In germline, CDR1 is MGHRA, CDR2 YSYEKL. The CDR3 is CASSQGDGSYEQYF. As DNA, the CDR3 is TGCGCCAGCAGCCAAGGGGACGGGAGCTACGAGCAGTACTTC.

This clonotype has only a few counts. J is TRBJ2-7 and V is TRBV20-1; a possible D gene is TRBD2 (6 bases). Trimming removed 3 bases at V and 1 base at J, with 13 bases between. Germline V gene data show CDR1 as DFQATT and CDR2 as SNEGSKA (reference sequence). CDR3 length: 14 residues. The CDR3 nucleotides read TGCAGTGCTAGCGGCGGGGACCTTTCCTACGAGCAGTACTTC. It translates to CSASGGDLSYEQYF.

The gene calls are TRBV20-1 and TRBJ1-1, with D hard to call. CDR1 DFQATT and CDR2 SNEGSKA come from the germline V gene (reference sequence). The ends were cut back, 5 bases at V and 2 bases at J, with 9 bases in the middle. This CDR3 comprises 12 residues. CDR3 region: CSARPTNTEAFF. For the CDR3, the DNA is TGCAGTGCTCGCCCAACAAACACTGAAGCTTTCTTT.

The chain employs TRBV7-8 and TRBJ2-1; 14 nucleotides line up with TRBD2. This CDR3 is built from 17 residues. CDR1 is SGHVS, CDR2 FQNEAQ, per germline. The J segment lost 2 bases and the V segment lost 5 bases, leaving 5 bases of the junction unmatched. CDR3 DNA sequence: TGTGCCAGCAGCCCAGGGGGACTAGCGGGGGCCTACAATGAGCAGTTCTTC. As protein: CASSPGGLAGAYNEQFF.

The rearrangement joins TRBV6-5 to TRBJ2-7, with D possibly being TRBD2 (6 bases). Deletions cut 5 bases from V and 7 bases from J, with 18 bases between. Germline-derived CDR1 and CDR2 are MNHEY and SVGAGI. CDR3 length equals 14 residues. The CDR3 region has the DNA TGTGCCAGCAGTCCCAGCGGGCAATTAAATGAGCAGTACTTC. Translating gives CASSPSGQLNEQYF.

The chain carries TRBV6-5 and TRBJ2-5, with D maybe TRBD2 (6 bases). CDR3 length: 15 residues. The V end lost 0 bases, the J end lost 1 base, and 9 bases lay between the germline ends. Germline CDR1 reads MNHEY; CDR2 reads SVGAGI. CDR3 nucleotides: TGTGCCAGCAGTTACTCGCTAGCGCCCCAAGAGACCCAGTACTTC. Amino acid sequence: CASSYSLAPQETQYF.

The chain links TRBV9 to TRBJ1-2; D perhaps matches TRBD1 (6 bases). Germline-derived CDR1 and CDR2 are SGDLS and YYNGEE. Trimming removed 4 bases from V and 7 bases from J, with 14 bases in between. The CDR3 has 13 residues. CDR3 bases: TGTGCCAGCAGCCCGGAGGGGGGGCTTGGCTACACCTTC. Translating gives CASSPEGGLGYTF.